Described below is a single T cell receptor beta chain sequence and its context. Germline V CDR1 and CDR2: MDHEN, SYDVKM. The V and J ends lost 0 bases and 6 bases, in that order; junction bases with no gene match: 4. This CDR3 is 14 amino acids long. With a J-beta primer mix and a sample-barcoded 5' primer, a second PCR ran about 7 to 11 cycles. TCRdb reprocessed the 5' RACE reads with MiXCR, giving one entry per CDR3 protein. This sample has over 950,000 distinct CDR3 sequences, with approximately 50% found just once. The entry originates in a study of blood T cells in healthy people across ages. Sequencing was carried out using blood. The chain uses TRBV28 and TRBJ2-7; 8 bases line up with TRBD1. This clonotype was obtained from a woman aged 60-70 years in good health. The CDR3 DNA reads as TGTGCCAGCAGTTTATGGAGACAGGGGTCCGAGCAGTACTTC. Translating gives CASSLWRQGSEQYF. Looking up the rest from reference TRBV28 and TRBJ2-7 gives the full variable domain: DVKVTQSSRYLVKRTGEKVFLECVQDMDHENMFWYRQDPGLGLRLIYFSYDVKMKEKGDIPEGYSVSREKKERFSLILESASTNQTSMYLCASSLWRQGSEQYFGPGTRLTVT.